The clone carrying this T cell receptor (beta chain) came up a few times. The antigen is unknown. Trimming removed 6 bases from V and 5 bases from J; junction bases left unmatched: 4. Looked up from germline, CDR1 is SNHLY and CDR2 is FYNNEI. CDR3 length equals 14 residues. The study ran its PCR with 60 Vbeta and 13 Jbeta primers. Profiled with immunoSEQ multiplex PCR; TCRdb holds only in-frame clones, not every one. The repertoire has roughly 150,000 clones, nearly 10% of them found once; the top ten carry 1.8%. This sample was included in a study of cytomegalovirus exposure and HLA in healthy donors. Study-wide background: Among about 380 genotyped donors, more than 65% fell in the Caucasian-associated ancestry cluster.

Overall study findings and caveats: In vitro assays verified that a few CMV-associated chains recognized CMV antigens specifically.

The sequenced material came from PBMCs. The J gene is TRBJ2-1, the V gene TRBV2; 10 bases align to TRBD2. The clonotype comes from a man aged 50 or older in good health and CMV-seronegative. The DNA for the CDR3 is TGTGCCAGCAGCGGACTAGCGGTTAACAATGAGCAGTTCTTC. It translates to CASSGLAVNNEQFF.